This T cell receptor beta chain appears in the sequencing data of a study of T cells in Graves' hyperthyroidism and ophthalmopathy. The study's findings and limits: Ophthalmopathy stood apart from stable hyperthyroidism in a 13 V-J model.

This clonotype was counted many times. Its target is not known. Patients having uncontrolled infection, another autoimmune disease, pregnancy or lactation were not included. PBMCs were obtained from approximately 9.2 ml fresh peripheral blood. Amplification of TCR beta CDR3 regions was performed using RNA transcripts as template. In the first-round RT-PCR of the TCR CDR3, the HTBI primer set was used. TCRdb reprocessed the multiplex PCR reads via MiXCR and lists one record per CDR3 protein. Of around 450,000 distinct CDR3 sequences listed, roughly 13% are singletons. This CDR3 has 16 amino acids. Germline trimming cut 3 bases from V and 1 base from J; bases unmatched to any gene: 5. CDR1 MRHNA and CDR2 SNTAGT come from the germline V gene.

The chain recombines TRBV6-4 with TRBJ2-7; 11 bases agree with TRBD1. The source of this sequence is a woman under 30 with Graves' hyperthyroidism. Specimen: blood. The CDR3 here is CASSEPGQGASYEQYF. As DNA, the CDR3 is TGTGCCAGCAGTGAACCCGGACAGGGGGCATCCTACGAGCAGTACTTC.